Below are 17 T cell receptor beta chains sequenced from a single sample in a study of T cells in Graves' hyperthyroidism and ophthalmopathy. RNA transcripts gave rise to amplified TCR beta CDR3 regions. A set of HTBI primers served as the primers for a first-round RT-PCR of the TCR CDR3. TCRdb redid the calling of the multiplex PCR reads with MiXCR, one entry per CDR3 protein. This sample has approximately 700,000 distinct CDR3 sequences, with over 40% found just once. Sample: peripheral blood or thyroid tissue (not recorded which). These receptor sequences come from an adult man with Graves' disease, either hyperthyroidism or ophthalmopathy (not recorded which).

A word on this clonotype: One end of the junction varies from germline; a read error may be responsible. V gene TRBV7-2 combines with J gene TRBJ1-5, with 10 bases fitting TRBD1. The CDR3 sequence is 15 residues long. CDR1 is SGHTA and CDR2 is FQGNSA in the germline V gene. The CDR3 DNA sequence: TGTGCCAGCAGTGGATCGACAGGGGGCAGTCAGCCCCAGCAGTTT. Translated, it gives CASSGSTGGSQPQQF.

This chain connects TRBV2 to TRBJ2-5; weak D call: TRBD1 (6 bases). Germline V lookup: CDR1 SNHLY, CDR2 FYNNEI. V was shortened by 5 bases and J by 5 bases, with 18 bases between the two germline ends. The CDR3 is made up of 15 amino acids. The CDR3 region has the DNA TGTGCCAGCAGTTCACTCCGACAGGCTTTGGAGACCCAGTACTTC. This codes for CASSSLRQALETQYF.

The J gene is TRBJ1-2, the V gene TRBV2; 7 bases fit TRBD1. CDR3 length: 16 residues. V was clipped by 6 bases and J by 2 bases; unmatched bases: 12. Looked up from germline, CDR1 is SNHLY and CDR2 is FYNNEI. The CDR3 region has the DNA TGTGCCAGCAGCGACCTACTGGGACAGTACAACTATGGCTACACCTTC. Translated: CASSDLLGQYNYGYTF. The whole variable domain, remainder taken from reference TRBV2 and TRBJ1-2, is EPEVTQTPSHQVTQMGQEVILRCVPISNHLYFYWYRQILGQKVEFLVSFYNNEISEKSEIFDDQFSVERPDGSNFTLKIRSTKLEDSAMYFCASSDLLGQYNYGYTFGSGTRLTVV.

Here the CDR3 DNA reads TGTGCCAGCAGTTTAGTCCGCTCGGGCCAGTACTTC. Protein sequence: CASSLVRSGQYF. The chain links TRBV12-3 or TRBV12-4 to TRBJ2-5; D is ambiguous. CDR3 length: 12 residues. The ends were cut back, 1 base at V and 10 bases at J, with 10 bases in the middle.

The chain joins TRBV2 to TRBJ1-1; no clear D gene. CDR1 is SNHLY and CDR2 is FYNNEI in the germline V gene. This CDR3 comprises 13 residues. V lost 6 bases to trimming and J lost 6 bases, with 14 bases between them. The DNA of the CDR3 is TGTGCCAGCAGCCAAGAGATCCGGTCTGAAGCTTTCTTT. It yields the protein CASSQEIRSEAFF.

The V call is TRBV19, the J call TRBJ1-5, with TRBD1 matching 7 bases. This CDR3 is 15 amino acids long. Per the germline V gene, CDR1 is LNHDA and CDR2 is SQIVND (reference sequence). The trim removed 6 bases at V and 4 bases at J, leaving 9 bases unmatched. CDR3 DNA sequence: TGTGCCAGTAGACCGGGACAGCTATTTAATCAGCCCCAGCATTTT. It encodes CASRPGQLFNQPQHF.

This clonotype was seen a handful of times. The chain is built from TRBV29-1 and TRBJ2-2; 10 positions match TRBD2. The CDR3 extends over 15 amino acids. The germline gives CDR1 SQVTM, CDR2 ANQGSEA. V gave up 3 bases and J gave up 2 bases; unmatched junction bases: 3. The CDR3 reads CSVEGTSENTGELFF. DNA for the CDR3: TGCAGCGTTGAGGGGACTAGCGAAAACACCGGGGAGCTGTTTTTT.

This clonotype has just a few counts. A read error is likely, as this CDR3 ends without the conserved phenylalanine or tryptophan. No DNA is shown, since the ends of the CDR3 on it are uncertain; the CDR3 is the one TCRdb lists. The chain uses TRBV29-1 and TRBJ1-4; TRBD1, the table's D call, was not compared with the DNA. Germline V gives CDR1 SQVTM, CDR2 ANQGSEA. Ends included, the CDR3 has 9 residues. This chain's CDR3 is CSVRTGGVD.

This clonotype occurred a few times. One junction end disagrees with the germline gene, perhaps due to a read error. The chain recombines TRBV15 with TRBJ2-7, with 8 bases matching TRBD2. The length of the CDR3 is 16 residues. Germline-derived CDR1 and CDR2 are LNHNV and YYDKDF (reference sequence). CDR3 in DNA: TGTGCCAGCTCCCCAGACCCGGGAGGGCCCTCCCACGAGCAGTACTTC. Amino acids: CASSPDPGGPSHEQYF.

Points on this clonotype: At one of its ends the junction is not consistent with the germline gene, which may arise from a read error. This sequence joins TRBV7-9 and TRBJ2-7; weak D call: TRBD1 (6 bases). In germline, CDR1 is SEHNR, CDR2 FQNEAQ (reference sequence). This CDR3 contains 16 residues. The CDR3 nucleotides read TGCGCCAGCAGCCAAGAATTGAGGGGGATTGGGCACGAGCAGTACTTC. It yields the protein CASSQELRGIGHEQYF.

This clonotype appeared a few times. The chain links TRBV2 to TRBJ1-2, with TRBD1 as a possible D gene (5 bases). V was shortened by 9 bases and J by 2 bases, with 16 bases between the two germline ends. There are 14 residues in the CDR3. Germline V CDR1 and CDR2: SNHLY, FYNNEI. CDR3 in DNA: TGTGCCAGTGGTGGGCCCCGGGACAACTATGGCTACACCTTC. Encoded protein: CASGGPRDNYGYTF.

This rearrangement joins TRBV6-5 to TRBJ2-5, with 7 bases aligning to TRBD2. The V and J ends lost 6 bases and 2 bases, in that order; junction bases with no gene match: 9. This CDR3 region has 15 residues. Germline V gene sequence: CDR1 MNHEY, CDR2 SVGAGI. CDR3 sequence reads: CASSHKRLAQETQYF. For the CDR3, the DNA is TGTGCCAGCAGCCATAAGAGACTAGCTCAAGAGACCCAGTACTTC.

This chain connects TRBV29-1 to TRBJ2-7, with D tentatively TRBD1 (5 bases). The CDR3 runs to 14 residues. Per germline, CDR1 SQVTM and CDR2 ANQGSEA. The CDR3 bases are TGCAGTGCTTGGCGACAGTGGGGCTCCTACGAGCAGTACTTC. Its protein is CSAWRQWGSYEQYF.

This clonotype was seen many times. The chain recombines TRBV7-6 with TRBJ2-7; 15 nucleotides align to TRBD2. Germline V gene data show CDR1 as SGHVS and CDR2 as FNYEAQ. V dropped 3 bases and J dropped 4; count of bases not matched to a gene: 4. The CDR3 runs 16 residues. DNA for the CDR3: TGTGCCAGCAGCTTGGGACTAGCGGGGGGACGATACGAGCAGTACTTC. Translation gives CASSLGLAGGRYEQYF.

The CDR3 bases are TGTGCCAGCAGAGGACAGGCCCTCGATGGCTACACCTTC. Translation: CASRGQALDGYTF. The chain couples TRBV7-9 to TRBJ1-2, with TRBD1 matching 7 bases. Germline trimming cut 6 bases from V and 6 bases from J; bases unmatched to any gene: 7. From germline, CDR1 is SEHNR and CDR2 FQNEAQ (reference sequence). The CDR3 runs to 13 residues.

The chain employs TRBV24-1 and TRBJ2-2; D unclear. The CDR3 is 11 residues long. V lost 12 bases to trimming and J lost 2 bases, with 6 bases between them. The germline CDR1 and CDR2 sequences are KGHDR and SFDVKD. The CDR3 DNA sequence: TGTGCCCCCCGAAACACCGGGGAGCTGTTTTTT. Encoded protein: CAPRNTGELFF.

V is TRBV2 and J is TRBJ2-2; D remains unclear. The germline gives CDR1 SNHLY, CDR2 FYNNEI. V shed 7 bases and J shed 0 bases, with 9 bases lying between them. The CDR3 contains 14 residues. The CDR3 region has the DNA TGTGCCAGCATGAGCGCCGCGAACACCGGGGAGCTGTTTTTT. Its translation is CASMSAANTGELFF.